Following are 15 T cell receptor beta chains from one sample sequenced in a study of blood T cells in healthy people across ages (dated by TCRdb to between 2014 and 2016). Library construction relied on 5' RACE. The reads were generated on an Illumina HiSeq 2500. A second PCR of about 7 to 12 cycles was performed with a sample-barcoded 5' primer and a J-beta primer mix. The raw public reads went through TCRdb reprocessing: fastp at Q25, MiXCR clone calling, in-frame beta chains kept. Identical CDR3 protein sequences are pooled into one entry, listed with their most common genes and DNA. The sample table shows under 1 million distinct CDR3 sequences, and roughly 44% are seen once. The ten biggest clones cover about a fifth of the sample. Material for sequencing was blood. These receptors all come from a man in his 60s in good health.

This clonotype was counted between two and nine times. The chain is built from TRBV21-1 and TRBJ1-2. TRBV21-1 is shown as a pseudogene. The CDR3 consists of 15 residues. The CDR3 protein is CASPKCPGTVCVYTF. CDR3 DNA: TGTGCCAGCCCGAAGTGCCCAGGGACGGTGTGTGTCTACACCTTC.

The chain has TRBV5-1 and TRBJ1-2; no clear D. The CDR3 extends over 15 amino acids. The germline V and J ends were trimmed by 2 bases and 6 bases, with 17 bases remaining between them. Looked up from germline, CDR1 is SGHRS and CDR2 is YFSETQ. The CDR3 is CASSFGQTALDGYTF. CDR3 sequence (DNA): TGCGCCAGCAGCTTTGGGCAGACGGCATTGGATGGCTACACCTTC. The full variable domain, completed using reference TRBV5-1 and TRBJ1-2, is KAGVTQTPRYLIKTRGQQVTLSCSPISGHRSVSWYQQTPGQGLQFLFEYFSETQRNKGNFPGRFSGRQFSNSRSEMNVSTLELGDSALYLCASSFGQTALDGYTFGSGTRLTVV.

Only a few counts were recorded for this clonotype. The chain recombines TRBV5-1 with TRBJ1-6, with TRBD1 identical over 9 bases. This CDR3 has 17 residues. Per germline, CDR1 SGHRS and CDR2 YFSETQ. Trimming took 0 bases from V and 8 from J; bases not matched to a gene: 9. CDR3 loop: CASSLALPGQGDSPLHF. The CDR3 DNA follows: TGCGCCAGCAGCTTGGCCCTGCCGGGACAGGGTGATTCACCCCTCCACTTT.

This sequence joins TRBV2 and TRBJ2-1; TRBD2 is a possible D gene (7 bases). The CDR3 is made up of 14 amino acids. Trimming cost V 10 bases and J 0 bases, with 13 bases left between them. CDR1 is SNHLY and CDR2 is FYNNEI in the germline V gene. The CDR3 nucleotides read TGTGCCATCACTAGGGGGGGCTCCTACAATGAGCAGTTCTTC. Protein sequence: CAITRGGSYNEQFF.

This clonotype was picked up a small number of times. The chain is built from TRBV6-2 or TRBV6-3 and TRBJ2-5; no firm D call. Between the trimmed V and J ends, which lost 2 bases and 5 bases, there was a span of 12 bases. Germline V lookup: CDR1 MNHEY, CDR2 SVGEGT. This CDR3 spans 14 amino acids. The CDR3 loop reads CASSYVNPRETQYF. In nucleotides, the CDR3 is TGTGCCAGCAGTTACGTCAACCCGCGGGAGACCCAGTACTTC.

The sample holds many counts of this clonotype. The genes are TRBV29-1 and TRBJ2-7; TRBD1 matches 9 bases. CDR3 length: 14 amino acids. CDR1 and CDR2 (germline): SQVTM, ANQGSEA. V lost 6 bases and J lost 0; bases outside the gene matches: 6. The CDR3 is CSVRGTGSSYEQYF. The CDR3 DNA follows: TGCAGCGTGAGAGGGACAGGGAGCTCCTACGAGCAGTACTTC.

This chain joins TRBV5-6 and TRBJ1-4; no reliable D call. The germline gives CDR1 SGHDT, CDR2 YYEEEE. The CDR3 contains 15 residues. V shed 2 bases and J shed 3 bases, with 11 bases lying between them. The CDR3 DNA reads TGTGCCAGCAGCTTTTTTGTTGAGCCTAATGAAAAACTGTTTTTT. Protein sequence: CASSFFVEPNEKLFF.

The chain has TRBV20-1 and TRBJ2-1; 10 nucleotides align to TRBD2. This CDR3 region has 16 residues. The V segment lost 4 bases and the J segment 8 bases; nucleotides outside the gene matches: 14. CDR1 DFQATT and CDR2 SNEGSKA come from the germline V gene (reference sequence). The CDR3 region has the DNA TGCAGTGCTAAGGCGTCTAGCGGGAGTCGGACAGATGAGCAGTTCTTC. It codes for CSAKASSGSRTDEQFF.

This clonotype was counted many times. The CDR3 DNA sequence: TGCAGCGTTGTCCTGGGGGAGAACGAGCAGTACTTC. This codes for CSVVLGENEQYF. The V call is TRBV29-1, the J call TRBJ2-7, with D perhaps assigned TRBD1 or TRBD2 (5 bases each). The germline V and J ends were trimmed by 4 bases and 5 bases, with 12 bases remaining between them. This CDR3 contains 12 residues. Germline loops: CDR1 SQVTM, CDR2 ANQGSEA.

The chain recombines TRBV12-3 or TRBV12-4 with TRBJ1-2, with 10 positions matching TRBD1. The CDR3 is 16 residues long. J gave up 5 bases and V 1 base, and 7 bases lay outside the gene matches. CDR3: CASSLDRDRGRYGYTF. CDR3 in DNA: TGTGCCAGCAGTTTAGATCGGGACAGGGGTCGGTATGGCTACACCTTC.

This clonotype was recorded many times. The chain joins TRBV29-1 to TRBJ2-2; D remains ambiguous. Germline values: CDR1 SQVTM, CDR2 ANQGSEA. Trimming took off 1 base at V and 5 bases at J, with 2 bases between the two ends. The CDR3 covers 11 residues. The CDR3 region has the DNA TGCAGCGTTGAAGGGACCGGGGAGCTGTTTTTT. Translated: CSVEGTGELFF.

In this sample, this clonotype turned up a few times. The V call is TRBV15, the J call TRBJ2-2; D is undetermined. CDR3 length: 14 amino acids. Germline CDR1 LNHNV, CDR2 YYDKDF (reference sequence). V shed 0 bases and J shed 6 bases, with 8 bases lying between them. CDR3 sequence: CATSRDIAAGELFF. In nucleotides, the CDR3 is TGTGCCACCAGCAGAGATATTGCCGCCGGGGAGCTGTTTTTT.

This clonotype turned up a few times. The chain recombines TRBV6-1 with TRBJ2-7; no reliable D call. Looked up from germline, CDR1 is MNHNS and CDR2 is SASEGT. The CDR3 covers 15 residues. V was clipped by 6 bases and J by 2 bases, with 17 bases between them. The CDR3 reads CASSQYILNTYEQYF. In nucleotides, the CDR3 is TGTGCCAGCAGCCAGTATATTCTAAACACCTACGAGCAGTACTTC.

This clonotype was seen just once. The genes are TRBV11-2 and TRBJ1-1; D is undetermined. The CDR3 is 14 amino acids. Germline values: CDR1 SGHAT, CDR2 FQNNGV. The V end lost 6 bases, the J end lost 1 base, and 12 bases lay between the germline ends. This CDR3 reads CASRRSSRNTEAFF. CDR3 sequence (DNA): TGTGCCAGCAGACGATCGTCCCGGAACACTGAAGCTTTCTTT.

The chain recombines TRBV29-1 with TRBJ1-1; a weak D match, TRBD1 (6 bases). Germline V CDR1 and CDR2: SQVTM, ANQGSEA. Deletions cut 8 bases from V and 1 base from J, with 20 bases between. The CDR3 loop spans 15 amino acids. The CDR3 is CSNRNHGQTNTEAFF. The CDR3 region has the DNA TGCAGCAACCGCAACCATGGACAGACGAACACTGAAGCTTTCTTT. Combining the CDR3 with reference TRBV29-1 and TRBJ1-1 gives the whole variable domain SAVISQKPSRDICQRGTSLTIQCQVDSQVTMMFWYRQQPGQSLTLIATANQGSEATYESGFVIDKFPISRPNLTFSTLTVSNMSPEDSSIYLCSNRNHGQTNTEAFFGQGTRLTVV.